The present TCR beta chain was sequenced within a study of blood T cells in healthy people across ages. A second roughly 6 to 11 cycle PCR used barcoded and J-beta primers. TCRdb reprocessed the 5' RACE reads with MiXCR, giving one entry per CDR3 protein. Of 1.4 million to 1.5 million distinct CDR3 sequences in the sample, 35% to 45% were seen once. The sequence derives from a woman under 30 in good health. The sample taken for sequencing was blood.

CDR3 DNA sequence: TGCAGCGTCGCCGAACAGGGAGAGCAGTACTTC. Translation: CSVAEQGEQYF. V usage is TRBV29-1 and J usage is TRBJ2-7; maybe TRBD1 (6 bases). The CDR3 length is 11 residues. V lost 6 bases and J lost 7, with 13 bases in between. Germline V gives CDR1 SQVTM, CDR2 ANQGSEA.